This T cell receptor (beta chain) was recovered during a study of technical replicates of blood from a few donors. The V end was cut by 1 base, the J end by 4 bases, with 19 bases between. This CDR3 has 17 residues. Germline assignment: CDR1 SNHLY and CDR2 FYNNEI. Assay used: immunoSEQ multiplex PCR; TCRdb lists only in-frame clones, some missing. Among 65,000 to 95,000 clones listed, around nine tenths were seen once. This chain uses TRBV2 with TRBJ1-2; TRBD1 might be the D (6 bases). This receptor was identified in a human donor in good health. Sequenced sample: T cells isolated from PBMCs. The CDR3 DNA reads as TGTGCCAGCAGTGAAGAAGGGAACCAAGGGGGAATCTATGGCTACACCTTC. This encodes CASSEEGNQGGIYGYTF.